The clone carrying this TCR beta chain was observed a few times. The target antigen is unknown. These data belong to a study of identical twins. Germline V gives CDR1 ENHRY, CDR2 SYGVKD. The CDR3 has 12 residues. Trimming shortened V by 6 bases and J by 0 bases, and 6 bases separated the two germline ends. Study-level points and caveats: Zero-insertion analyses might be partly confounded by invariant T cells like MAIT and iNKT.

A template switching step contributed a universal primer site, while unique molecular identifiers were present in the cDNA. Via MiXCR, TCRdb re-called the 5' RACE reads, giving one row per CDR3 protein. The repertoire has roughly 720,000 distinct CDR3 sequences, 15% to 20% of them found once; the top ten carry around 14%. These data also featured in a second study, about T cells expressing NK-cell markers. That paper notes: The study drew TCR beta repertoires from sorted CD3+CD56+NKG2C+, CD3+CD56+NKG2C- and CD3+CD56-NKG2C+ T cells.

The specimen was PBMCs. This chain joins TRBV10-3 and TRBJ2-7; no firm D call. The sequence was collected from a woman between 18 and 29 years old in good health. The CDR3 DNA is TGTGCCATCAGCTCCATCTCCTACGAGCAGTACTTC. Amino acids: CAISSISYEQYF.